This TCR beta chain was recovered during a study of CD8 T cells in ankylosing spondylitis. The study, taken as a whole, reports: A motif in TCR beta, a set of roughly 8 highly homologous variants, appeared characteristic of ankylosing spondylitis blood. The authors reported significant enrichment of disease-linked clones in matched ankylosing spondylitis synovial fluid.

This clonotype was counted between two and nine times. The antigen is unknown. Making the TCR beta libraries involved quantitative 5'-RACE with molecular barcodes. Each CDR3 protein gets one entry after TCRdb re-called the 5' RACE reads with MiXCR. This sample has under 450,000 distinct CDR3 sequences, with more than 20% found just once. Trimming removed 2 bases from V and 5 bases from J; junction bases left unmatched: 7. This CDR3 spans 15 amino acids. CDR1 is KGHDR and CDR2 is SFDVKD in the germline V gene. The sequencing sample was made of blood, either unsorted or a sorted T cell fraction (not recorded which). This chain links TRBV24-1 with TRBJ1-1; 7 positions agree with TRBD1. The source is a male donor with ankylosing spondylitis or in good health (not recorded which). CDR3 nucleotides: TGTGCCACCAGTGATTCTGACAGGGCAGATACTGAAGCTTTCTTT. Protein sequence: CATSDSDRADTEAFF.